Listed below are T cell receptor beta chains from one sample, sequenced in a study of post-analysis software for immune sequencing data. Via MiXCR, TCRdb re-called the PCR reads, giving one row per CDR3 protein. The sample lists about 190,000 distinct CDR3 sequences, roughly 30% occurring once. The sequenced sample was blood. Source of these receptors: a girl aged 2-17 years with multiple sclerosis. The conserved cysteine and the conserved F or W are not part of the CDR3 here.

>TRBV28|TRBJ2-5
ASRPGQGEETQY
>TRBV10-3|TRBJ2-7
AISERNEQY
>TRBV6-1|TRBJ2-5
ASTGQGKETQY
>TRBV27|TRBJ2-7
ASSTLAGLYEQY
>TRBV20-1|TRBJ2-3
SARDLRGDTQY
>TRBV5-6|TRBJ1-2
ASSRQGGSGYT
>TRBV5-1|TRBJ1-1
ASSLNQGTEAF
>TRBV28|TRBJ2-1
ASGGTPYNEQF
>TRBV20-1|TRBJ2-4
SARGLAGMSYRAEEQC
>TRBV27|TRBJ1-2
ASSSGADGYT
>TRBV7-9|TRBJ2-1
ASTLGGLAASLGGKQF
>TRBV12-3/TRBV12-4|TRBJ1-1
ALSFDNMNTEAF
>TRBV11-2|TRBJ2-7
ASSLGTSGSYSYEQY
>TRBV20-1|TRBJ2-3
SGARSAGVTDTQY
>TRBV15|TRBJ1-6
ATSRVPPGAFRNSPLH
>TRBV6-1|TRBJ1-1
ASPEQGGTGAF
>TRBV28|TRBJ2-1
ASSPGLVGNNEQF
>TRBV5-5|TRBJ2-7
ASSWGISFGGSYEQY
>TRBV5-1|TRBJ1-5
ASSLGYGGNQPRH
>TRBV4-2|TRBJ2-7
ASSLPGPSGSYEQY
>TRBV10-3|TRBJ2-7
AISEPGASSYEQY
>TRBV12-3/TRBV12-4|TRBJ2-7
ASRAGQFSYEQY
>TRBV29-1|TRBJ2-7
SVRTSGSRGKQY
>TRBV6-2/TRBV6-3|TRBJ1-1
ASGSDRNTEAF
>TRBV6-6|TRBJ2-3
ASTKSADTQY
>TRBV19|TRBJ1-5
ASSVRGNQPQH
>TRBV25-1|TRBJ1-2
AGSATQGKGRNYGYT
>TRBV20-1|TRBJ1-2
SAQPSGRSNYGYT
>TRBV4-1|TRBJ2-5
AGSPLAGTQETQY
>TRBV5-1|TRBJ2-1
ACSLEGSDEQF
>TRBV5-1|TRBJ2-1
ASVGGDPSYNEQF
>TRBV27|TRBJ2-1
ASSFSRSSHNEQF
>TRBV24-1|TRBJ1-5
ATSDLGVDQPQH
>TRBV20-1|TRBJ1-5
SALSQGGIQPQH
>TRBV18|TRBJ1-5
ASSQGQGNQPQH
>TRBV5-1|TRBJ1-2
ASSSGTGSYGYT
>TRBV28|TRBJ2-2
ASSSGQEDGELF
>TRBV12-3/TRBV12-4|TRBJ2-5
VRSTDRGGETQY
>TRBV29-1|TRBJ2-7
SVRREGRNDEQY
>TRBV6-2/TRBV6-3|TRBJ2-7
ASSPGRGTEQY
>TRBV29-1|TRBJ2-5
SASSSSGRETQY